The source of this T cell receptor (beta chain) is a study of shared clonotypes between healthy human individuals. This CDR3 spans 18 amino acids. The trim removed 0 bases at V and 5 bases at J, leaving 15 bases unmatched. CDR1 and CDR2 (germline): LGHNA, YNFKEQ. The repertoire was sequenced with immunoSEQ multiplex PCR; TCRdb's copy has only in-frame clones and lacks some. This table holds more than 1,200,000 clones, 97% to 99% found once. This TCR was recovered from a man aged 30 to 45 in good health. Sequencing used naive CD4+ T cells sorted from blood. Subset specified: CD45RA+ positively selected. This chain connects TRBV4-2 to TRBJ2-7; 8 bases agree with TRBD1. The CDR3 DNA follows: TGTGCCAGCAGCCAAGATGCGCAGGGGGCGATTATGATCCACGAGCAGTACTTC. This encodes CASSQDAQGAIMIHEQYF.